The rows below give T cell receptor beta chains drawn from one sample of a study of multiple sclerosis patients with progressive multifocal leukoencephalopathy. Sequenced by immunoSEQ multiplex PCR; TCRdb stores in-frame clones only, minus some. The sample has 30,000 or so clones, around 83% seen once. This sample comprised PBMCs, obtained from a patient treated with natalizumab. Receptor source: a woman in her twenties or thirties with progressive multifocal leukoencephalopathy. The CDR3 runs from the conserved cysteine through the conserved F or W. A D gene is named only where the DNA matches it firmly.

d_gene	v_gene	j_gene	CDR3nt	CDR3aa
TRBD2	TRBV2	TRBJ2-2	TGTGCCAGGGGCTCGGGAGGGAGGAACACCGGGGAGCTGTTTTTT	CARGSGGRNTGELFF
.	TRBV5-1	TRBJ1-2	TGCGCCAGCAGCTTCGGGCAGACTAACTATGGCTACACCTTC	CASSFGQTNYGYTF
.	TRBV6-5	TRBJ1-2	TGTGCCAGCAGTTACCTCGCAATAAGTGATAGCTACACCTTC	CASSYLAISDSYTF
.	TRBV6-5	TRBJ1-1	TGTGCCAGCAGTGATAACGGCAGGGAAGCTTTCTTT	CASSDNGREAFF
.	TRBV4-1	TRBJ2-5	TGCGCCAGCAGCCAAGATAAGGGGGCGGGGGAGACCCAGTACTTC	CASSQDKGAGETQYF
.	TRBV6-5	TRBJ1-6	TGTGCCAGCAGTTTCTCCCGAGGGGGGGCACCCCTCCACTTT	CASSFSRGGAPLHF
.	TRBV4-1	TRBJ2-1	TGCGCCAGCAGCATAAGCGGAAGCTCCTACAATGAGCAGTTCTTC	CASSISGSSYNEQFF
.	TRBV27	TRBJ1-2	TGTGCCAGCAGTCCCTCCCCTACAGGGACCTATGGCTACACCTTC	CASSPSPTGTYGYTF
TRBD1	TRBV27	TRBJ2-4	TGTGCCAGCAGTTTGCAAGGGACAGGGGTCATTCAGTACTTC	CASSLQGTGVIQYF
.	TRBV5-6	TRBJ1-2	TGTGCCAGCAGCGCCGATCAGGGAGGTGGTGGCTACACCTTC	CASSADQGGGGYTF